This T cell receptor (beta chain) stems from a study of memory CD4+ T cells and cytomegalovirus serostatus. Only in-frame clones appear in the TCRdb table, and some are missing; sequencing was by immunoSEQ multiplex PCR. The data hold approximately 92,000 clones, with 75% to 90% observed a single time. The sort gate was single viable CD3+CD4+CD8-CD45RO+ cells for memory CD4+ T cells. Sequencing was performed on memory CD4+ T cells from blood. The sequence derives from an adult in good health and CMV-seropositive.

CDR3 sequence reads: CASSSTRQGLNTEAFF. The DNA of the CDR3 is TGCGCCAGCAGCTCAACCCGACAGGGGCTGAACACTGAAGCTTTCTTT. The chain employs TRBV5-1 and TRBJ1-1; 8 bases line up with TRBD1. V dropped 3 bases and J dropped 0; count of bases not matched to a gene: 7. Germline CDR1 and CDR2: SGHRS and YFSETQ. The CDR3 loop spans 16 amino acids.